Below are 23 T cell receptor beta chains sequenced from a single sample in a study of cytomegalovirus exposure and HLA in healthy donors. 60 Vbeta and 13 Jbeta primers were used in PCR. Some clones are missing from TCRdb's copy, which holds only in-frame ones; the method was immunoSEQ multiplex PCR. The repertoire holds over 150,000 clones, about 80% seen once, with 1% in the top ten. Sequenced material: PBMCs. The receptors stem from a woman aged 45-60 years in good health and CMV-seropositive.

This clone was seen just once. This rearrangement joins TRBV7-6 to TRBJ2-1; 7 nucleotides align to TRBD1. Germline V lookup: CDR1 SGHVS, CDR2 FNYEAQ. The CDR3 is 13 residues long. The V segment lost 5 bases and the J segment 4 bases; nucleotides outside the gene matches: 2. CDR3 in amino acids: CASSQGEYNEQFF. CDR3 bases: TGTGCCAGCAGCCAGGGGGAGTACAATGAGCAGTTCTTC.

In this sample, this clone turned up once. The chain couples TRBV7-9 to TRBJ1-5; D possibly corresponds to TRBD1 (5 bases). CDR1 is SEHNR, CDR2 FQNEAQ, per germline (reference sequence). The CDR3 has 14 amino acids. The ends were cut back, 3 bases at V and 4 bases at J, with 10 bases in the middle. The CDR3 here is CASSFGHTNQPQHF. CDR3 bases: TGTGCCAGCAGCTTCGGACACACTAATCAGCCCCAGCATTTT. Looking up the rest from reference TRBV7-9 and TRBJ1-5 gives the full variable domain: DTGVSQNPRHKITKRGQNVTFRCDPISEHNRLYWYRQTLGQGPEFLTYFQNEAQLEKSRLLSDRFSAERPKGSFSTLEIQRTEQGDSAMYLCASSFGHTNQPQHFGDGTRLSIL.

The chain recombines TRBV7-8 with TRBJ2-7, with 7 positions matching TRBD2. This CDR3 region has 18 residues. Germline CDR1 is SGHVS and CDR2 is FQNEAQ. J gave up 5 bases and V 1 base, and 17 bases lay outside the gene matches. This CDR3 reads CASSLEVSSGDSRDEQYF. DNA for the CDR3: TGTGCCAGCAGCTTAGAGGTCTCGAGCGGGGACTCTCGTGACGAGCAGTACTTC.

This clone is a singleton in its sample. At one end, the junction sequence differs from germline, possibly due to a read error. The gene calls are TRBV7-9 and TRBJ2-3; maybe TRBD2 (5 bases). This CDR3 is built from 14 residues. The germline V gene has CDR1 SEHNR and CDR2 FQNEAQ (reference sequence). CDR3 amino acids: CSSSSPGGTDTQYF. CDR3 nucleotide sequence: TGTTCCAGCAGCTCCCCCGGGGGCACAGATACGCAGTATTTT.

V usage is TRBV6-5 and J usage is TRBJ2-7; TRBD1 matches 9 bases. V trimming: 4 bases; J trimming: 1 base; junction bases outside the gene matches: 2. The CDR3 length is 14 residues. CDR1 is MNHEY, CDR2 SVGAGI, per germline. The CDR3 sequence is CASSWDRVSYEQYF. CDR3 in DNA: TGTGCCAGCAGTTGGGACAGGGTTTCCTACGAGCAGTACTTC.

The J gene is TRBJ2-3, the V gene TRBV6-6; D not resolved. Germline V gene lookup returns CDR1 MNHNY and CDR2 SVGAGI (reference sequence). V lost 7 bases and J lost 3, with 14 bases in between. The CDR3 contains 14 residues. Here the CDR3 reads CASTPQDGTDTQYF. The CDR3 DNA reads TGTGCCAGCACCCCTCAGGATGGGACAGATACGCAGTATTTT.

This chain connects TRBV18 to TRBJ1-4; D possibly corresponds to TRBD1 (6 bases). This CDR3 has 14 amino acids. The germline V gene encodes CDR1 KGHSH and CDR2 LQKENI. V lost 4 bases and J 8 bases, leaving 14 bases between the germline ends. The CDR3 DNA sequence: TGTGCCAGCTCACAACAGGGACTAGGGGAAAAACTGTTTTTT. It yields the protein CASSQQGLGEKLFF.

The chain links TRBV11-1 to TRBJ1-6; tentative D call: TRBD1 (6 bases). Per the germline V gene, CDR1 is SGHAT and CDR2 is FQDESV (reference sequence). CDR3 length: 14 amino acids. V dropped 5 bases and J dropped 7 bases, with 12 bases sitting between them. The CDR3 loop reads CASSTGHGNSPLHF. CDR3 in DNA: TGTGCCAGCAGCACGGGACACGGGAATTCACCCCTCCACTTT.

The V and J genes are TRBV20-1 and TRBJ2-1, with D tentatively TRBD2 (6 bases). The CDR3 totals 10 residues. The V end lost 5 bases, the J end lost 10 bases, and 9 bases lay between the germline ends. Germline assignment: CDR1 DFQATT and CDR2 SNEGSKA (reference sequence). The CDR3 nucleotides read TGCAGTGCTTCAGGACTAGAGCAGTTCTTC. It codes for CSASGLEQFF.

This clone has just a few counts. The CDR3, as DNA: TGTGCCAGCAGTACCAGGACAGGGCGAAATGAAAAACTGTTTTTT. Encoded protein: CASSTRTGRNEKLFF. V is TRBV27 and J is TRBJ1-4, with TRBD1 identical over 8 bases. From germline, CDR1 is MNHEY and CDR2 SMNVEV (reference sequence). This CDR3 is 15 amino acids long. After removal of 5 bases from V and 5 bases from J, the junction contained 7 bases not matched to a gene.

V is TRBV11-3 and J is TRBJ2-1; D possibly corresponds to TRBD1 (6 bases). The CDR3 runs to 13 residues. V dropped 4 bases and J dropped 4 bases, with 8 bases sitting between them. Germline loops: CDR1 SGHNT, CDR2 YENEEA. CDR3 loop: CASSSTGYNEQFF. The CDR3 coding sequence is TGTGCCAGCAGCTCGACAGGATACAATGAGCAGTTCTTC.

V is TRBV6-1 and J is TRBJ1-5; TRBD1 agrees at 8 bases. From germline, CDR1 is MNHNS and CDR2 SASEGT. The V gene end was trimmed by 2 bases and the J gene end by 3 bases; junction bases not matched to a gene: 9. The CDR3 length is 17 residues. The CDR3 is CASSEKLWDRLNQPQHF. The CDR3 DNA reads TGTGCCAGCAGTGAAAAACTTTGGGACAGGCTCAATCAGCCCCAGCATTTT.

The V and J genes are TRBV5-1 and TRBJ2-5; D not certain. The CDR3 is made up of 14 amino acids. V lost 0 bases and J lost 5, with 11 bases in between. Germline V gene data show CDR1 as SGHRS and CDR2 as YFSETQ. The CDR3 DNA sequence: TGCGCCAGCAGCTTGGATTCACCCCGGGAGACCCAGTACTTC. It yields the protein CASSLDSPRETQYF.

The chain couples TRBV5-5 to TRBJ1-5; D may be TRBD1 (6 bases). This CDR3 contains 16 residues. Deletions cut 4 bases from V and 3 bases from J, with 17 bases between. Germline values: CDR1 SGHKS, CDR2 YYEKEE (reference sequence). The CDR3 bases are TGTGCCAGCAGCCGAGTTGTACAGGGAACCAATCAGCCCCAGCATTTT. Translating gives CASSRVVQGTNQPQHF.

The V and J genes are TRBV7-9 and TRBJ2-4; D remains unclear. V shed 4 bases and J shed 4 bases, with 2 bases lying between them. The germline CDR1 and CDR2 sequences are SEHNR and FQNEAQ (reference sequence). The CDR3 has 11 residues. The CDR3 spells CASSSKNIQYF. Written as DNA, the CDR3 is TGTGCCAGCAGCTCGAAAAACATTCAGTACTTC.

The V call is TRBV21-1, the J call TRBJ1-6; TRBD1, the table's D call, was not compared with the DNA. TRBV21-1 is flagged as a pseudogene. The CDR3 extends over 12 amino acids. CDR3 sequence (DNA): TGTGCCAGCAGCAAAAAACGACAGGCCCTCCACTTT. Protein: CASSKKRQALHF.

This clone was detected a few times. The J gene is TRBJ2-5, the V gene TRBV5-1; the D is unclear. The CDR3 length is 15 residues. Germline V gives CDR1 SGHRS, CDR2 YFSETQ. Trimming removed 2 bases from V and 1 base from J, with 12 bases in between. The CDR3 DNA reads as TGCGCCAGCAGCTTTATAGGCGGAACCCAAGAGACCCAGTACTTC. Encoded protein: CASSFIGGTQETQYF.

The chain combines TRBV18 with TRBJ1-1, with 8 bases identical to TRBD1. Germline-derived CDR1 and CDR2 are KGHSH and LQKENI. The ends lost 6 bases at V and 3 bases at J; junction bases unmatched: 6. The CDR3 sequence is 14 residues long. The CDR3: CASSPGGQDTEAFF. The CDR3 nucleotides are TGTGCCAGCTCCCCAGGGGGACAGGACACTGAAGCTTTCTTT.

CDR3 in DNA: TGTGCCAGCAGCTTACGGACAGGCCGAGGTAGTGAGCAGTTCTTC. Amino acid sequence: CASSLRTGRGSEQFF. The chain recombines TRBV5-4 with TRBJ2-1, with 7 positions matching TRBD1. The trim removed 2 bases at V and 9 bases at J, leaving 11 bases unmatched. Looked up from germline, CDR1 is SGHNT and CDR2 is YYREEE (reference sequence). The CDR3 is made up of 15 amino acids.

The gene calls are TRBV5-6 and TRBJ2-1; 10 bases are a match to TRBD2. V trimming: 7 bases; J trimming: 6 bases; junction bases outside the gene matches: 7. The V gene's germline CDR1 is SGHDT and CDR2 YYEEEE. This CDR3 has 14 residues. CDR3 in DNA: TGTGCCAGCCTACATAGCGGGGGGAGCAATGAGCAGTTCTTC. Its translation is CASLHSGGSNEQFF.

This chain uses TRBV7-2 with TRBJ2-5, with D perhaps TRBD1 (6 bases). CDR3 size: 13 residues. The germline V gene encodes CDR1 SGHTA and CDR2 FQGNSA. The V end was cut by 3 bases, the J end by 2 bases, with 7 bases between. The CDR3 here is CASSFRGQETQYF. The CDR3 coding sequence is TGTGCCAGCAGCTTCAGGGGACAAGAGACCCAGTACTTC.

This sequence joins TRBV2 and TRBJ2-3; D not certain. The V gene lost 2 bases and the J gene lost 0 bases, with 6 bases spanning the gap. The germline V gene has CDR1 SNHLY and CDR2 FYNNEI. The CDR3 loop spans 14 amino acids. The CDR3 spells CASSESRSTDTQYF. CDR3 coding DNA: TGTGCCAGCAGTGAATCCAGGAGCACAGATACGCAGTATTTT.

This clone came up a few times. The rearrangement uses TRBV11-2 and TRBJ2-7, with D possibly TRBD1 on 6 matching bases. Per the germline V gene, CDR1 is SGHAT and CDR2 is FQNNGV. The CDR3 spans 14 residues. V was trimmed by 7 bases and J by 2 bases, leaving 15 bases between them. The CDR3 region has the DNA TGTGCCAGCACCCCGTCAGGGGTCCCCTACGAGCAGTACTTC. Translated: CASTPSGVPYEQYF.